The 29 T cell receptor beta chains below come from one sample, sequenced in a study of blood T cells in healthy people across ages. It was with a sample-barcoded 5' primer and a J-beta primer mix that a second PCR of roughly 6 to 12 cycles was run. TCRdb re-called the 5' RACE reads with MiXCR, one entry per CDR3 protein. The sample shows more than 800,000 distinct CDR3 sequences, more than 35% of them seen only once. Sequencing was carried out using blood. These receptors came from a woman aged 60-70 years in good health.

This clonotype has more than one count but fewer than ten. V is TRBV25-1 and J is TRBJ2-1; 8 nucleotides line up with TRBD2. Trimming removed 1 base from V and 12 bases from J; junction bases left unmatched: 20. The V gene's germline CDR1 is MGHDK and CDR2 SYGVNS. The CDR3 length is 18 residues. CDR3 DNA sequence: TGTGCCAGCAGTGAATCCCCAATGTCAGCAAGCGGGAGCGGTTCGCAGTTCTTC. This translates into CASSESPMSASGSGSQFF.

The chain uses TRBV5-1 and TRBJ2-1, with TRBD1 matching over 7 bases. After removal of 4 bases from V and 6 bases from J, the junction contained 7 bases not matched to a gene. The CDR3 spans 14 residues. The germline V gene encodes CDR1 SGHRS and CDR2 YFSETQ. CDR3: CASSAKQGINEQFF. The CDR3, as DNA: TGCGCCAGCAGCGCCAAACAGGGGATCAATGAGCAGTTCTTC.

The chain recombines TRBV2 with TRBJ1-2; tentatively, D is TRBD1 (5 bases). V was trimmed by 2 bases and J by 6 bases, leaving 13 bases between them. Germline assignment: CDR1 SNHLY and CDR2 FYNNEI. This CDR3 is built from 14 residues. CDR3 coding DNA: TGTGCCAGCAGTGAATGGCAGGGAAACGATGGCTACACCTTC. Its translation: CASSEWQGNDGYTF.

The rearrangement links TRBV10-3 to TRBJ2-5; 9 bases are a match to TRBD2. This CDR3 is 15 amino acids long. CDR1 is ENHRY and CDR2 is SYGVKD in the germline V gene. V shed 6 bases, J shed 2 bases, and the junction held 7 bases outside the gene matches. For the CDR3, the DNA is TGTGCCATCAGGGGTAGCGGGAGCCATCAAGAGACCCAGTACTTC. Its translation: CAIRGSGSHQETQYF.

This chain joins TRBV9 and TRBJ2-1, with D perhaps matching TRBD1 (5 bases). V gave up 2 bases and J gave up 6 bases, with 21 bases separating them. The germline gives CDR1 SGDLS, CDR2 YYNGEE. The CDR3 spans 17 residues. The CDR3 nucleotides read TGTGCCAGCAGCGTGCTAGGAACCACGGTGGGGCCCAATGAGCAGTTCTTC. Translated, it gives CASSVLGTTVGPNEQFF.

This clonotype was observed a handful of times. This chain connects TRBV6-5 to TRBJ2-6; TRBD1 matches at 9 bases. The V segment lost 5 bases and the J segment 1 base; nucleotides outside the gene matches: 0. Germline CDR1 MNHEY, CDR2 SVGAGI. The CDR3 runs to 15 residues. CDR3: CASSDRGSGANVLTF. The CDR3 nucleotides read TGTGCCAGCAGTGACAGGGGGTCTGGGGCCAACGTCCTGACTTTC.

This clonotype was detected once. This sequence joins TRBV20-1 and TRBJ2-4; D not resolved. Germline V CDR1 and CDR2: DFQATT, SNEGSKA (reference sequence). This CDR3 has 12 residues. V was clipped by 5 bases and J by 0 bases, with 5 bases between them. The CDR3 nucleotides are TGCAGTGCTGTAGGAGCCAAAAACATTCAGTACTTC. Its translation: CSAVGAKNIQYF.

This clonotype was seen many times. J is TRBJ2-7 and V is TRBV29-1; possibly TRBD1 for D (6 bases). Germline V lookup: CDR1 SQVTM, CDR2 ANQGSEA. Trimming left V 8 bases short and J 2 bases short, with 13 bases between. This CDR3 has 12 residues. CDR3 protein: CSSGGTTYEQYF. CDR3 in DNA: TGCAGCAGCGGTGGGACAACCTACGAGCAGTACTTC.

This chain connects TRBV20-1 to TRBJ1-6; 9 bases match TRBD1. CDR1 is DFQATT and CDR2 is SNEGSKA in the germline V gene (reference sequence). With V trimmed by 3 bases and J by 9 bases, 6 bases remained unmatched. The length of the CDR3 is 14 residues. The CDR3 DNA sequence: TGCAGTGCTAGGGGGGGACAGGGTATTTCACCCCTCCACTTT. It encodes CSARGGQGISPLHF.

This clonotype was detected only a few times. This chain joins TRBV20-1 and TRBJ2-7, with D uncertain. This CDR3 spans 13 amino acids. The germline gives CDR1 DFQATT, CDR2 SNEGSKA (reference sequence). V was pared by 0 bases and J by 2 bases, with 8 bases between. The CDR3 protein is CSARDPGPYEQYF. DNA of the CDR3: TGCAGTGCTAGAGATCCCGGTCCCTACGAGCAGTACTTC.

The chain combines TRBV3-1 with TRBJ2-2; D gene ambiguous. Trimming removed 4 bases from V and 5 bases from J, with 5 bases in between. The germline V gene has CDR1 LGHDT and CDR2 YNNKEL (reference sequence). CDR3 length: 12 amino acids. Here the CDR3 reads CASSRRTGELFF. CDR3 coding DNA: TGTGCCAGCAGCCGGCGGACCGGGGAGCTGTTTTTT.

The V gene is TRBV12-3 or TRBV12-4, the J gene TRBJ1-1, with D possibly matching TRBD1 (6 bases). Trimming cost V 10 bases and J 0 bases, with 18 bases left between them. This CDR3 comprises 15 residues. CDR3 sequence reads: CAIPDSDGMNTEAFF. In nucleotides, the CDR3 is TGTGCCATCCCGGACAGTGACGGGATGAACACTGAAGCTTTCTTT.

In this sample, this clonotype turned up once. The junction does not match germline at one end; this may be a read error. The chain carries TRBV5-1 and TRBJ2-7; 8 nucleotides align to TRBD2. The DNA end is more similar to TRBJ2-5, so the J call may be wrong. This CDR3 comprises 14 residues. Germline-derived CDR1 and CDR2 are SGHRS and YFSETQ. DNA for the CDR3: TGCGCCGGCAGCGACACGGGGGGGAGTCAGACCCAGTACTTC. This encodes CAGSDTGGSQTQYF.

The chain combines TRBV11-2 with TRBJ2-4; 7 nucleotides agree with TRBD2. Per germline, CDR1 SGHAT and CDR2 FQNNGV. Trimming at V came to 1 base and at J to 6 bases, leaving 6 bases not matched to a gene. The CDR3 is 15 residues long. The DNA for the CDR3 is TGTGCCAGCAGCTTAGGTGGGGGGGTGAGAAACATTCAGTACTTC. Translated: CASSLGGGVRNIQYF. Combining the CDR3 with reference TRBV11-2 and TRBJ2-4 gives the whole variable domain EAGVAQSPRYKIIEKRQSVAFWCNPISGHATLYWYQQILGQGPKLLIQFQNNGVVDDSQLPKDRFSAERLKGVDSTLKIQPAKLEDSAVYLCASSLGGGVRNIQYFGAGTRLSVL.

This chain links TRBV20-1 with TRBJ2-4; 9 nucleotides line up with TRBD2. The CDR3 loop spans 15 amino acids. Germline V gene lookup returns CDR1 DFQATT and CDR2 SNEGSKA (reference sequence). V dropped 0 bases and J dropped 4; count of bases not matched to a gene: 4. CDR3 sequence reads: CSARDPSGDKNIQYF. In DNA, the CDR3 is TGCAGTGCTAGAGACCCTAGCGGGGATAAAAACATTCAGTACTTC.

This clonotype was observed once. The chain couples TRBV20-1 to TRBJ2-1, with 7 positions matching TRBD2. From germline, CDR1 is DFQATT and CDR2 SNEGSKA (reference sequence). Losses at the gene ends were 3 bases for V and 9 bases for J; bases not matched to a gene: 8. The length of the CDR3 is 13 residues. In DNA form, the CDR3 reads TGCAGTGCTAGGGGGGGACTATATGGTGAGCAGTTCTTC. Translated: CSARGGLYGEQFF.

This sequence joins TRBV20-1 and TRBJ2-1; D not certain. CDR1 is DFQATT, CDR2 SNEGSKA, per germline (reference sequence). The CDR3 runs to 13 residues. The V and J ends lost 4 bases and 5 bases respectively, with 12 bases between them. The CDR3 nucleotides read TGCAGTGCTAAAGACACCCAAAACAATGAGCAGTTCTTC. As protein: CSAKDTQNNEQFF.

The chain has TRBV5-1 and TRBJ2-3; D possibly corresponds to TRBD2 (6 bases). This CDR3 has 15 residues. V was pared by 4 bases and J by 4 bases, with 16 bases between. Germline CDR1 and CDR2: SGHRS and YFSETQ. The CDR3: CASSLGSSGADTQYF. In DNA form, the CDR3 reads TGCGCCAGCAGCCTTGGGAGTAGCGGTGCAGATACGCAGTATTTT.

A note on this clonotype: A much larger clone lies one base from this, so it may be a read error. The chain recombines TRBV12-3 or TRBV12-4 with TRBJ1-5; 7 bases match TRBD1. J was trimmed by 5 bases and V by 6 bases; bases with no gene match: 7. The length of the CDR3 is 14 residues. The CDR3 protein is CASSSGDSDQPQHF. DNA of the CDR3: TGTGCCAGCAGCTCAGGGGACAGTGATCAGCCCCAGCATTTT.

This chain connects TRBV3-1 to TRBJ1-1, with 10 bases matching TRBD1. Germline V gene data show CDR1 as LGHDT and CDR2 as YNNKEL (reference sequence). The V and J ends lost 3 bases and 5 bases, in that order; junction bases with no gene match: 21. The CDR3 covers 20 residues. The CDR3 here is CASSHGSFGGLDRGWTEAFF. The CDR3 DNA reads TGTGCCAGCAGCCATGGCAGTTTTGGGGGGTTGGACAGGGGGTGGACTGAAGCTTTCTTT.

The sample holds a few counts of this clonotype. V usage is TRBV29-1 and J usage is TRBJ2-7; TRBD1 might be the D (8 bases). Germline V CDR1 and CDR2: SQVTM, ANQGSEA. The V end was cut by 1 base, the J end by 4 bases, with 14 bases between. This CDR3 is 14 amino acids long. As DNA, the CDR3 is TGCAGCGTTGAAGGGACAGGGAGGGGTTACGAGCAGTACTTC. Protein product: CSVEGTGRGYEQYF.

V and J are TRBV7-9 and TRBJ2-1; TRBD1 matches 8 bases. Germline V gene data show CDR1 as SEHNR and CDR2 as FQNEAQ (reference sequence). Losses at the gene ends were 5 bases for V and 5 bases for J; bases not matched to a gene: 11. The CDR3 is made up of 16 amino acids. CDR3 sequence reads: CASSVSSGGLHNEQFF. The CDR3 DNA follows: TGTGCCAGCAGCGTCTCGTCAGGGGGCCTCCACAATGAGCAGTTCTTC.

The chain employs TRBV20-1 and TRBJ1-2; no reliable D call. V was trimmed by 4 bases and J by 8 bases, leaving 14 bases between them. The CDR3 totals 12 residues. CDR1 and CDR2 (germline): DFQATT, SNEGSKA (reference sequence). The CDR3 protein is CSATSPGDGYTF. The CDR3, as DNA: TGCAGTGCTACTTCTCCAGGAGACGGCTACACCTTC.

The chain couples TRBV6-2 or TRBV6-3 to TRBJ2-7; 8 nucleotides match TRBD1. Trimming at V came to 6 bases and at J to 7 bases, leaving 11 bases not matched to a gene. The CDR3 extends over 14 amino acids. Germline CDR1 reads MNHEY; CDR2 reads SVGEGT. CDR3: CASSLTWTGNEQYF. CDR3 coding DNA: TGTGCCAGCAGCCTCACCTGGACAGGGAATGAGCAGTACTTC.

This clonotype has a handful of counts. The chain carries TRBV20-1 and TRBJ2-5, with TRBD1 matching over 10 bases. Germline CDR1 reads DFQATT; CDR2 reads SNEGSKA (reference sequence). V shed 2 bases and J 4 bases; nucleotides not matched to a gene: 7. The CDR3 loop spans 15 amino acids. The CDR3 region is CSARRVGDRGETQYF. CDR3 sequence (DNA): TGCAGTGCTAGACGAGTTGGGGACAGGGGAGAGACCCAGTACTTC.

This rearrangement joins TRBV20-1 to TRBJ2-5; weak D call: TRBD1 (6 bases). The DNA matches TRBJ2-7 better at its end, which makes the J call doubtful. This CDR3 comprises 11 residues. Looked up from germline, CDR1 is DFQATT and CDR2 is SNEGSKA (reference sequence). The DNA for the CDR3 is TGCAGTGCTGAGGCAGGGGTCGAGCAGTACTTC. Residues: CSAEAGVEQYF.

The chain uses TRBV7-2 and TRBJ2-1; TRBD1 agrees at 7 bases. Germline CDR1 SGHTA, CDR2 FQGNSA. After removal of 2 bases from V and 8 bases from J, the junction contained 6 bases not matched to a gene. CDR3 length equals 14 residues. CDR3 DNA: TGTGCCAGCAGCTTAAGGGGGCTATCGGATGAGCAGTTCTTC. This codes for CASSLRGLSDEQFF.

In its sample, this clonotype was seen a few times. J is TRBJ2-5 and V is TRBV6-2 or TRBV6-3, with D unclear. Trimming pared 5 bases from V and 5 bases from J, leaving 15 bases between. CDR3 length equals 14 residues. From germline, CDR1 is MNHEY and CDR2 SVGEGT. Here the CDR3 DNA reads TGTGCCAGCAGTCGATCTGTAGCCGGCGAGACCCAGTACTTC. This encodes CASSRSVAGETQYF.

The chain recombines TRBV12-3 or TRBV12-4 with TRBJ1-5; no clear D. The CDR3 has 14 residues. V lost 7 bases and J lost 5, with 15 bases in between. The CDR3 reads CASTREEGDQPQHF. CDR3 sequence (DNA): TGTGCCAGCACCCGGGAGGAGGGAGATCAGCCCCAGCATTTT.